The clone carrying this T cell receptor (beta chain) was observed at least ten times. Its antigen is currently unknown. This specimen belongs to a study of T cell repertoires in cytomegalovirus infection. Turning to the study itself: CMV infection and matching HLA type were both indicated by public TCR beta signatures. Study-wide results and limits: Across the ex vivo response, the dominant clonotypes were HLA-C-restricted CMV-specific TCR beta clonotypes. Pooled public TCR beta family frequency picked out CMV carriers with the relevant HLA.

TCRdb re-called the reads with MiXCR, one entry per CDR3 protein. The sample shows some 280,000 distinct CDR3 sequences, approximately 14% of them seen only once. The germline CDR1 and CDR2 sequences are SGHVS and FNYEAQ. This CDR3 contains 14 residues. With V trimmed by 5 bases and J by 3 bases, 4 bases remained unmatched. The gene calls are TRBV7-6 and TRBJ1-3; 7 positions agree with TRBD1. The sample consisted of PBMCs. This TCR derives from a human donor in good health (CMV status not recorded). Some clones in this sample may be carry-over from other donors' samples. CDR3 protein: CASSATGSGNTIYF. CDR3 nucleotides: TGTGCCAGCAGCGCGACAGGGAGTGGAAACACCATATATTTT. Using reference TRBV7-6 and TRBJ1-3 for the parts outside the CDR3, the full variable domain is GAGVSQSPRYKVTKRGQDVALRCDPISGHVSLYWYRQALGQGPEFLTYFNYEAQQDKSGLPNDRFSAERPEGSISTLTIQRTEQRDSAMYRCASSATGSGNTIYFGEGSWLTVV.